This record covers a single T cell receptor (beta chain). The sample is drawn from a study of blood T cell repertoires in COVID-19. Authors' methods: Counts of nucleated cells, estimated from reference gene primer amplification, were obtained. Generated by immunoSEQ multiplex PCR, the TCRdb table keeps only in-frame clones and is missing some. The V and J calls and clone size come from that table; D and trimming were worked out from the DNA. The sample lists 150,000 or so clones, approximately 80% occurring once. Trimming took off 4 bases at V and 10 bases at J, with 14 bases between the two ends. CDR3 length equals 14 residues. The germline V gene encodes CDR1 KGHSH and CDR2 LQKENI.

The rearrangement joins TRBV18 to TRBJ1-6; tentative D call: TRBD1 (6 bases). Sequencing input: peripheral blood. This clonotype was sampled from a woman aged 45 to 65 in a cohort sampled during active or convalescent COVID-19. CDR3 loop: CASSLRDKESPLHF. The CDR3 nucleotides read TGTGCCAGCTCACTCCGGGACAAAGAATCACCCCTCCACTTT.